This T cell receptor beta chain was retrieved from a study of OX40 agonist ivuxolimab in advanced cancers. Clones were sequenced by immunoSEQ multiplex PCR, and TCRdb holds only the in-frame ones, with some missing. Of some 80,000 clones listed, approximately 84% were seen once; the top ten hold about 25%. Collection of blood occurred at baseline, at cycle 4 day 1, and at cycle 7 day 1. This CDR3 spans 16 amino acids. Trimming took off 0 bases at V and 5 bases at J, with 16 bases between the two ends. Germline V gives CDR1 MGHRA, CDR2 YSYEKL. The sequences come from CD4+ or CD8+ T cells sorted from blood, collected in a trial of the OX40 agonist ivuxolimab. The V and J genes are TRBV4-1 and TRBJ2-5, with TRBD2 as a possible D gene (6 bases). This sequence originates from an adult with an advanced solid tumor such as melanoma, head and neck, liver or kidney cancer. The CDR3 loop reads CASSQDGRRGEETQYF. The CDR3 nucleotides read TGCGCCAGCAGCCAAGATGGGAGGAGGGGCGAGGAGACCCAGTACTTC.